These 21 T cell receptor beta chains were sequenced from one sample in a study of identical twins. TCRdb re-derived calls from the 5' RACE reads in MiXCR, one entry per CDR3 protein. The data show 1.5 million to 2 million distinct CDR3 sequences, with around a third seen just once and more than 0.25% held by the top ten. The sample was cord blood. These receptors were taken from a newborn girl in good health.

This sequence joins TRBV12-3 or TRBV12-4 and TRBJ1-2; D is unclear. This CDR3 comprises 13 residues. V was cut by 3 bases and J by 4 bases, with 9 bases left in between. In nucleotides, the CDR3 is TGTGCCAGCAGTTTCCCCCTCGTCTATGGCTACACCTTC. It yields the protein CASSFPLVYGYTF.

The rearrangement uses TRBV9 and TRBJ2-1; the D is unclear. The V and J ends lost 0 bases and 10 bases respectively, with 11 bases between them. Germline values: CDR1 SGDLS, CDR2 YYNGEE. The CDR3 loop spans 13 amino acids. CDR3 DNA sequence: TGTGCCAGCAGCGTAGATTCGGCTAGGGAGCAGTTCTTC. This codes for CASSVDSAREQFF. Together with reference TRBV9 and TRBJ2-1, the CDR3 gives the full variable domain: DSGVTQTPKHLITATGQRVTLRCSPRSGDLSVYWYQQSLDQGLQFLIQYYNGEERAKGNILERFSAQQFPDLHSELNLSSLELGDSALYFCASSVDSAREQFFGPGTRLTVL.

The chain recombines TRBV7-9 with TRBJ2-7; D is perhaps TRBD1 (6 bases). Per the germline V gene, CDR1 is SEHNR and CDR2 is FQNEAQ (reference sequence). Trimming left V 8 bases short and J 2 bases short, with 13 bases between. This CDR3 spans 13 amino acids. The CDR3 region is CASFRQDPYEQYF. In nucleotides, the CDR3 is TGTGCCAGCTTTCGACAGGACCCCTACGAGCAGTACTTC.

V is TRBV5-5 and J is TRBJ2-7, with D perhaps matching TRBD1 (6 bases). Germline CDR1 SGHKS, CDR2 YYEKEE (reference sequence). This CDR3 contains 15 residues. V lost 1 base and J 3 bases, leaving 14 bases between the germline ends. Here the CDR3 DNA reads TGTGCCAGCAGCTTGTGGCCCGGACAGATCTACGAGCAGTACTTC. Residues: CASSLWPGQIYEQYF.

V usage is TRBV20-1 and J usage is TRBJ1-2, with D possibly TRBD1 on 5 matching bases. The CDR3 extends over 13 amino acids. V was shortened by 5 bases and J by 7 bases, with 17 bases between the two germline ends. CDR1 and CDR2 from the germline V gene are DFQATT and SNEGSKA (reference sequence). The chain's CDR3 is CSAAPTGPSGYTF. Written as DNA, the CDR3 is TGCAGTGCTGCCCCCACAGGCCCCTCTGGCTACACCTTC.

The chain is built from TRBV20-1 and TRBJ1-2, with D possibly matching TRBD1 (5 bases). The CDR3 has 14 amino acids. CDR1 and CDR2 (germline): DFQATT, SNEGSKA (reference sequence). V lost 3 bases and J lost 0, with 11 bases in between. This CDR3 reads CSARGTRTNYGYTF. The DNA of the CDR3 is TGCAGTGCTAGGGGGACGAGAACTAACTATGGCTACACCTTC.

The genes are TRBV7-2 and TRBJ2-1; 11 bases are shared with TRBD2. The CDR3 is 16 residues long. With V trimmed by 1 base and J by 7 bases, 6 bases remained unmatched. Germline assignment: CDR1 SGHTA and CDR2 FQGNSA. The CDR3 here is CASSLGASGRWNEQFF. The CDR3 DNA reads TGTGCCAGCAGCTTAGGCGCTAGCGGGAGGTGGAATGAGCAGTTCTTC.

The gene calls are TRBV12-5 and TRBJ2-5; D is unresolved. The CDR3 runs 15 residues. V shed 6 bases and J shed 2 bases, with 16 bases lying between them. Germline CDR1 LGHNT, CDR2 FRNRAP. The chain's CDR3 is CASGSGSLRQETQYF. The CDR3 DNA follows: TGTGCTAGTGGCTCCGGCTCGCTGCGTCAAGAGACCCAGTACTTC.

The chain couples TRBV11-2 to TRBJ2-3; D is perhaps TRBD1 or TRBD2 (6 bases each). In germline, CDR1 is SGHAT, CDR2 FQNNGV. Trimming pared 5 bases from V and 3 bases from J, leaving 15 bases between. This CDR3 is 15 amino acids long. The CDR3 loop is CASSRSRRGTDTQYF. DNA of the CDR3: TGTGCCAGCAGCCGATCTAGGAGGGGGACAGATACGCAGTATTTT.

V gene TRBV7-2 combines with J gene TRBJ2-5; TRBD1 matches 9 bases. The J segment lost 1 base and the V segment lost 5 bases, leaving 5 bases of the junction unmatched. Looked up from germline, CDR1 is SGHTA and CDR2 is FQGNSA. The CDR3 is 15 residues long. DNA of the CDR3: TGTGCCAGCAGCCCGCGACAGGGGGGCCAAGAGACCCAGTACTTC. Residues: CASSPRQGGQETQYF.

The chain recombines TRBV20-1 with TRBJ2-4, with 15 positions matching TRBD2. The J call may be faulty, since TRBJ2-7 better matches the DNA end. The germline CDR1 and CDR2 sequences are DFQATT and SNEGSKA (reference sequence). This CDR3 is 20 amino acids long. The CDR3 region has the DNA TGCAGTGCTAGAGATAACCCTCTGGGACTAGCGGGGGGACCCCGCTACGAGCAGTACTTC. Its translation: CSARDNPLGLAGGPRYEQYF.

This clonotype is a singleton in its sample. This clone may be a read error of a much larger clone one base away. The V call is TRBV28, the J call TRBJ2-7; tentatively, D is TRBD2 (6 bases). Between the trimmed V and J ends, which lost 5 bases and 7 bases, there was a span of 27 bases. The CDR3 spans 17 residues. Germline V gene lookup returns CDR1 MDHEN and CDR2 SYDVKM. CDR3 in amino acids: CASSPYSGGLSWNEQYF. DNA for the CDR3: TGTGCCAGCAGTCCCTACTCCGGAGGGCTTTCGTGGAATGAGCAGTACTTC.

This clonotype was detected only a few times. The rearrangement links TRBV6-1 to TRBJ1-2, with D uncertain. This CDR3 is 15 amino acids long. V dropped 8 bases and J dropped 4 bases, with 20 bases sitting between them. Germline loops: CDR1 MNHNS, CDR2 SASEGT. In DNA, the CDR3 is TGTGCCAGCGCTTTATCGGATGGAGGAGCCTATGGCTACACCTTC. Translation: CASALSDGGAYGYTF.

This chain links TRBV7-9 with TRBJ1-5; perhaps TRBD1 as D (6 bases). The CDR3 loop spans 15 amino acids. The germline gives CDR1 SEHNR, CDR2 FQNEAQ (reference sequence). V dropped 1 base and J dropped 3 bases, with 10 bases sitting between them. CDR3 residues: CASSLDPGANQPQHF. CDR3 sequence (DNA): TGTGCCAGCAGCTTAGACCCGGGGGCCAATCAGCCCCAGCATTTT.

The chain combines TRBV10-3 with TRBJ1-1; tentatively, D is TRBD1 (6 bases). The V end was cut by 0 bases, the J end by 3 bases, with 11 bases between. Germline values: CDR1 ENHRY, CDR2 SYGVKD. CDR3 length: 15 residues. The CDR3 DNA follows: TGTGCCATCAGTGAGTCGCTAGGGGGGGACACTGAAGCTTTCTTT. Residues: CAISESLGGDTEAFF.

The chain uses TRBV20-1 and TRBJ1-4, with a possible D match to TRBD1 (5 bases). This CDR3 comprises 14 residues. The V gene lost 5 bases and the J gene lost 5 bases, with 15 bases spanning the gap. CDR1 and CDR2 from the germline V gene are DFQATT and SNEGSKA (reference sequence). The CDR3, as DNA: TGCAGTGCTGACATCCGGGACGGGAATGAAAAACTGTTTTTT. This gives the protein CSADIRDGNEKLFF.

This clonotype was counted between two and nine times. This chain links TRBV20-1 with TRBJ1-1; weak D call: TRBD1 (6 bases). Germline V gene lookup returns CDR1 DFQATT and CDR2 SNEGSKA (reference sequence). The V gene lost 4 bases and the J gene lost 0 bases, with 15 bases spanning the gap. The CDR3 has 15 amino acids. CDR3 region: CSAIRPGTMNTEAFF. Here the CDR3 DNA reads TGCAGTGCTATCCGTCCCGGGACAATGAACACTGAAGCTTTCTTT.

V usage is TRBV13 and J usage is TRBJ1-2, with D hard to call. V gave up 5 bases and J gave up 5 bases, with 18 bases separating them. Germline V CDR1 and CDR2: PRHDT, FYEKMQ (reference sequence). The CDR3 has 15 amino acids. The DNA of the CDR3 is TGTGCCAGCAGCCCCCGGGTCTCCAATCATTATGGCTACACCTTC. Protein: CASSPRVSNHYGYTF.

This clonotype was detected many times. At one of its ends the junction is not consistent with the germline gene, which may arise from a read error. V is TRBV5-1 and J is TRBJ2-3; unclear D gene. The CDR3 has 12 amino acids. CDR1 and CDR2 (germline): SGHRS, YFSETQ. The CDR3 spells CASSRRADTQYF. The CDR3 DNA reads TGTGCCAGCTCACGAAGGGCAGATACGCAGTATTTT.

The chain couples TRBV12-3 or TRBV12-4 to TRBJ1-1; possibly TRBD1 for D (6 bases). The CDR3 contains 15 residues. The germline V and J ends were trimmed by 3 bases and 2 bases, with 13 bases remaining between them. The CDR3 loop reads CASSFRGVGNTEAFF. The CDR3 DNA follows: TGTGCCAGCAGTTTTAGGGGGGTTGGAAACACTGAAGCTTTCTTT.

This clonotype was found once. V is TRBV12-3 or TRBV12-4 and J is TRBJ1-6; no definite D call. The CDR3 runs to 14 residues. Trimming took off 3 bases at V and 5 bases at J, with 8 bases between the two ends. In DNA, the CDR3 is TGTGCCAGCAGTTTGACGGAAAATAATTCACCCCTCCACTTT. This gives the protein CASSLTENNSPLHF.